This TCR beta chain stems from a study of blood T cell repertoires in COVID-19. Study-wide background: Samples came from the United States, Italy and Spain, spanning acute and convalescent COVID-19. PBMCs, B-cell-depleted T cells, or T cells provided the cDNA or gDNA that made up the material.

Germline CDR1 SGHDN, CDR2 FVKESK. Trimming removed 3 bases at V and 10 bases at J, with 12 bases between. The CDR3 totals 12 residues. Original analysis: Nucleated cell counts were estimated from reference gene primer amplification. The data were produced by immunoSEQ multiplex PCR, yet TCRdb's version contains in-frame clones alone and is incomplete. Clone size and the V and J calls come from that table; the DNA yielded D and trimming. The repertoire holds about 110,000 clones, with around 84% as singletons. V gene TRBV14 combines with J gene TRBJ1-2; no reliable D call. The TCR comes from a man aged 35-49 years with acute or convalescent COVID-19. Material: peripheral blood. This chain's CDR3 is CASSQTGVAYTF. The CDR3 nucleotides read TGTGCCAGCAGCCAGACCGGGGTTGCCTACACCTTC. Full variable domain (rest looked up from reference TRBV14 and TRBJ1-2): EAGVTQFPSHSVIEKGQTVTLRCDPISGHDNLYWYRRVMGKEIKFLLHFVKESKQDESGMPNNRFLAERTGGTYSTLKVQPAELEDSGVYFCASSQTGVAYTFGSGTRLTVV.